The following is a TCR beta chain sequence with its context. This entry is derived from a study of T cell responses to AZD1222 COVID-19 vaccine. TCRdb's copy holds only in-frame clones and misses some; the assay was immunoSEQ multiplex PCR. The table shows about 130,000 clones, with roughly 88% occurring only once. Germline V gene sequence: CDR1 WNHNN, CDR2 SYGVQD (reference sequence). The CDR3 loop spans 17 amino acids. The V end was cut by 0 bases, the J end by 2 bases, with 16 bases between. The chain recombines TRBV10-1 with TRBJ1-1; D uncertain. The receptor was isolated from an adult in good health. The material sequenced was peripheral blood, taken on day 0 of AZD1222 vaccination. The CDR3 coding sequence is TGCGCCAGCAGTGAGTCGCGGGCTGGTCAGCGTAACACTGAAGCTTTCTTT. Protein sequence: CASSESRAGQRNTEAFF.